Shown below are 28 T cell receptor beta chains from a single sample sequenced in a study of T-cell reconstitution after alpha-beta-depleted transplantation in children. Preparation of the TCRbeta library involved a method that used unique molecular identifiers. TCRdb analysed the PCR reads with MiXCR anew, one entry per CDR3 protein. Seen here are 150,000 to 250,000 distinct CDR3 sequences, approximately 6% observed once, and the top ten hold just over 4.5%. Sequencing was performed on PBMCs, taken before TCRalphabeta/CD19-depleted stem cell transplant. These receptors were collected from a girl less than two years old with combined immunodeficiency, due to receive a stem cell transplant.

This clonotype occurred a few times. A much larger clone differs by one base, so this may be a read error. V and J are TRBV20-1 and TRBJ1-1, with TRBD1 as a possible D gene (6 bases). The V gene's germline CDR1 is DFQATT and CDR2 SNEGSKA (reference sequence). This CDR3 contains 14 residues. The CDR3 sequence: CCAREGGANTEAFF. As DNA, the CDR3 is TGCTGTGCTAGAGAGGGGGGGGCGAACACTGAAGCTTTCTTT.

This clonotype occurred many times. This chain joins TRBV3-1 and TRBJ2-1; TRBD1 matches at 7 bases. Unmatched junction bases numbered 4, after V lost 0 bases and J lost 8 bases. Germline CDR1 and CDR2: LGHDT and YNNKEL (reference sequence). The CDR3 has 14 amino acids. The CDR3 loop reads CASSQDLQGHEQFF. The DNA of the CDR3 is TGTGCCAGCAGCCAAGATTTACAGGGGCATGAGCAGTTCTTC.

This clonotype has a count of ten or more. The chain combines TRBV28 with TRBJ1-1; 8 bases fit TRBD1. V dropped 2 bases and J dropped 4; count of bases not matched to a gene: 3. The CDR3 is made up of 14 amino acids. Germline CDR1 MDHEN, CDR2 SYDVKM. CDR3 bases: TGTGCCAGCAGTTTACAGGGGGCACTCACTGAAGCTTTCTTT. Protein sequence: CASSLQGALTEAFF.

A few counts support this clonotype. The rearrangement joins TRBV7-2 to TRBJ1-2; 7 bases agree with TRBD1. There are 16 residues in the CDR3. Germline lookup yields CDR1 SGHTA and CDR2 FQGNSA. The junction had 12 bases not matched to a gene; V was cut back by 4 bases and J by 4 bases. The CDR3 coding sequence is TGTGCCAGCAGCTCCGAGCCTATTGACAGGGTCTATGGCTACACCTTC. As protein: CASSSEPIDRVYGYTF.

This clonotype was recorded many times. The chain employs TRBV7-9 and TRBJ2-3, with TRBD2 identical over 9 bases. The length of the CDR3 is 16 residues. Trimming removed 7 bases from V and 4 bases from J; junction bases left unmatched: 12. Germline V gene lookup returns CDR1 SEHNR and CDR2 FQNEAQ (reference sequence). CDR3 region: CASIYEAGGYPDTQYF. DNA for the CDR3: TGTGCCAGCATTTATGAAGCGGGAGGCTATCCAGATACGCAGTATTTT.

This clonotype appeared many times. The germline gene is not matched at one end of the junction; a read error may be the cause. The chain employs TRBV5-1 and TRBJ2-5; TRBD1 is a possible D gene (6 bases). The CDR3 loop spans 13 amino acids. Germline V gives CDR1 SGHRS, CDR2 YFSETQ. CDR3 sequence: CASSGTLEETQYF. DNA of the CDR3: TGCGCCAGCAGCGGGACATTAGAAGAAACCCAGTACTTC.

Ten or more counts support this clonotype. The gene calls are TRBV29-1 and TRBJ2-5; 8 nucleotides align to TRBD2. Germline V lookup: CDR1 SQVTM, CDR2 ANQGSEA. J gave up 7 bases and V 3 bases, and 16 bases lay outside the gene matches. There are 16 residues in the CDR3. The CDR3 sequence: CSVESIPGGERGTQYF. The CDR3 DNA reads TGCAGCGTTGAGTCTATTCCGGGAGGGGAGAGAGGGACCCAGTACTTC.

This clonotype appeared many times. The chain links TRBV28 to TRBJ2-5, with D perhaps given as TRBD1 or TRBD2 (5 bases each). The CDR3 length is 16 residues. Germline V lookup: CDR1 MDHEN, CDR2 SYDVKM. Trimming took 4 bases from V and 5 from J, leaving 20 bases between them. In DNA, the CDR3 is TGTGCCAGCAGTTGGGTCTCTCAGGGCGAGCGGGAGACCCAGTACTTC. Translating gives CASSWVSQGERETQYF.

The table lists this clonotype with many counts. J is TRBJ2-2 and V is TRBV3-1, with D possibly being TRBD1 or TRBD2 (5 bases each). Germline V gene data show CDR1 as LGHDT and CDR2 as YNNKEL (reference sequence). CDR3 length: 17 residues. V was clipped by 0 bases and J by 3 bases, with 14 bases between them. Here the CDR3 reads CASSQDVGDVYTGELFF. The CDR3 nucleotides are TGTGCCAGCAGCCAAGACGTTGGGGACGTATACACCGGGGAGCTGTTTTTT.

V usage is TRBV2 and J usage is TRBJ2-1, with 7 bases lining up with TRBD2. CDR1 and CDR2 from the germline V gene are SNHLY and FYNNEI. CDR3 length equals 16 residues. Unmatched junction bases numbered 15, after V lost 5 bases and J lost 8 bases. The CDR3 region has the DNA TGTGCCAGCAGTCTTCGGGCGGGAGTAACGGGTGATGAGCAGTTCTTC. Translating it yields CASSLRAGVTGDEQFF.

This clonotype was detected ten times or more. V is TRBV3-1 and J is TRBJ2-1; TRBD1 matches 8 bases. With 1 base clipped from V and 4 bases from J, the junction kept 6 bases outside the gene matches. This CDR3 comprises 16 residues. Germline CDR1 and CDR2: LGHDT and YNNKEL (reference sequence). CDR3 bases: TGTGCCAGCAGCCAAGCCAGGGGGCGCCTATACAATGAGCAGTTCTTC. Its translation: CASSQARGRLYNEQFF.

There are a few counts of this clonotype. The chain is built from TRBV6-4 and TRBJ1-2, with unresolved D. There are 11 residues in the CDR3. Trimming shortened V by 1 base and J by 7 bases, and 4 bases separated the two germline ends. Looked up from germline, CDR1 is MRHNA and CDR2 is SNTAGT. CDR3 nucleotide sequence: TGTGCCAGCAGTGACTTCTCTGGCTACACCTTC. Protein sequence: CASSDFSGYTF.

The chain carries TRBV7-8 and TRBJ2-1, with a weak D call TRBD2 (6 bases). Germline values: CDR1 SGHVS, CDR2 FQNEAQ. This CDR3 comprises 17 residues. V was trimmed by 5 bases and J by 2 bases, leaving 19 bases between them. The CDR3 DNA sequence: TGTGCCAGCAGCCAGACGATAGCGGCCAGCCCCTACAATGAGCAGTTCTTC. It codes for CASSQTIAASPYNEQFF.

This clonotype was counted at least ten times. This chain joins TRBV5-5 and TRBJ1-2, with 10 positions matching TRBD1. Germline V gives CDR1 SGHKS, CDR2 YYEKEE (reference sequence). This CDR3 region has 15 residues. Trimming took 3 bases from V and 5 from J; bases not matched to a gene: 7. DNA of the CDR3: TGTGCCAGCAGCTCAATGCCGGGACAGGGGTATGGCTACACCTTC. It yields the protein CASSSMPGQGYGYTF. The entire variable domain, with the rest obtained from reference TRBV5-5 and TRBJ1-2, is as follows: DAGVTQSPTHLIKTRGQQVTLRCSPISGHKSVSWYQQVLGQGPQFIFQYYEKEERGRGNFPDRFSARQFPNYSSELNVNALLLGDSALYLCASSSMPGQGYGYTFGSGTRLTVV.

This clonotype has ten or more counts. The chain employs TRBV20-1 and TRBJ2-4; D not certain. V lost 6 bases, J lost 11 bases, and 11 bases lay in between. CDR1 is DFQATT and CDR2 is SNEGSKA in the germline V gene (reference sequence). This CDR3 contains 10 residues. DNA of the CDR3: TGCAGTGCCCGGAATCGCCTTCAGTACTTC. It translates to CSARNRLQYF.

This clonotype has a count of ten or more. The V and J genes are TRBV4-2 and TRBJ2-2; D perhaps matches TRBD2 (5 bases). The V gene's germline CDR1 is LGHNA and CDR2 YNFKEQ. Trimming shortened V by 5 bases and J by 4 bases, and 17 bases separated the two germline ends. The CDR3 is made up of 16 amino acids. For the CDR3, the DNA is TGTGCCAGCAGCTTTTTTAATTTAGGGAGCACCGGGGAGCTGTTTTTT. The encoded protein is CASSFFNLGSTGELFF.

This clonotype was recorded at least ten times. This chain links TRBV4-2 with TRBJ2-3, with D perhaps TRBD2 (5 bases). From germline, CDR1 is LGHNA and CDR2 YNFKEQ. Trimming pared 0 bases from V and 1 base from J, leaving 11 bases between. This CDR3 contains 16 residues. This CDR3 is CASSQEAVLGTDTQYF. The CDR3 DNA reads TGTGCCAGCAGCCAAGAAGCGGTGCTAGGCACAGATACGCAGTATTTT.

The table lists this clonotype with many counts. The genes are TRBV12-3 or TRBV12-4 and TRBJ2-1, with D uncertain. The V gene lost 0 bases and the J gene lost 0 bases, with 12 bases spanning the gap. The CDR3 extends over 17 amino acids. CDR3 amino acids: CASSLAEWLSSYNEQFF. The DNA of the CDR3 is TGTGCCAGCAGTTTAGCAGAATGGTTGAGCTCCTACAATGAGCAGTTCTTC.

This clonotype was observed at least ten times. This chain's CDR3 is CASSLGLTLSTDTQYF. The DNA of the CDR3 is TGCGCCAGCAGCTTGGGCCTGACATTGAGCACAGATACGCAGTATTTT. The chain has TRBV5-1 and TRBJ2-3; D not resolved. The V end was cut by 0 bases, the J end by 0 bases, with 11 bases between. The CDR3 contains 16 residues. CDR1 SGHRS and CDR2 YFSETQ come from the germline V gene.

V gene TRBV11-2 combines with J gene TRBJ1-2; the D is unclear. The CDR3 spans 14 residues. Trimming removed 3 bases from V and 3 bases from J, with 11 bases in between. Germline assignment: CDR1 SGHAT and CDR2 FQNNGV. This CDR3 is CASSFGVEDYGYTF. DNA of the CDR3: TGTGCCAGCAGCTTCGGGGTAGAGGACTATGGCTACACCTTC.

This clonotype was counted a few times. V and J are TRBV29-1 and TRBJ2-2; 10 bases line up with TRBD2. CDR1 is SQVTM and CDR2 is ANQGSEA in the germline V gene. V lost 4 bases and J lost 6; bases outside the gene matches: 5. The CDR3 runs to 14 residues. In nucleotides, the CDR3 is TGCAGCGTTGCGTATAGCGGGGGGTCCGGGGAGCTGTTTTTT. This encodes CSVAYSGGSGELFF.

This clonotype has a count of ten or more. The chain uses TRBV2 and TRBJ2-2; 9 nucleotides line up with TRBD2. The CDR3 covers 16 residues. CDR1 SNHLY and CDR2 FYNNEI come from the germline V gene. With V trimmed by 3 bases and J by 5 bases, 7 bases remained unmatched. DNA of the CDR3: TGTGCCAGCAGTGAGTTAGCGGGAGTGCGTACCGGGGAGCTGTTTTTT. It is translated as CASSELAGVRTGELFF.

This clonotype was found many times. The CDR3 DNA sequence: TGTGCCAGCAGGCTAGACAGGGGGCACGGTTATGGCTACACCTTC. This codes for CASRLDRGHGYGYTF. The rearrangement links TRBV28 to TRBJ1-2, with 10 bases lining up with TRBD1. The CDR3 has 15 amino acids. J gave up 5 bases and V 6 bases, and 9 bases lay outside the gene matches. CDR1 and CDR2 (germline): MDHEN, SYDVKM.

Of note for this clonotype: At one end the junction does not follow the germline gene, possibly because of a read error. The chain combines TRBV3-1 with TRBJ2-3, with 7 bases that match TRBD1. The CDR3 consists of 18 residues. Germline V CDR1 and CDR2: LGHDT, YNNKEL (reference sequence). Here the CDR3 reads CASSFIIEGADVTDTRYF. CDR3 nucleotides: TGTGCCAGCAGTTTTATTATTGAGGGGGCAGATGTGACAGATACGCGGTATTTT.

This clonotype has at least ten counts. CDR3 in DNA: TGCGCCAGCAGCTTGGATACAGCGGGGGACAATGAGCAGTTCTTC. Residues: CASSLDTAGDNEQFF. The chain has TRBV5-1 and TRBJ2-1; 8 nucleotides match TRBD2. The CDR3 has 15 amino acids. The V gene end was trimmed by 0 bases and the J gene end by 5 bases; junction bases not matched to a gene: 4. Per germline, CDR1 SGHRS and CDR2 YFSETQ.

The chain couples TRBV12-3 or TRBV12-4 to TRBJ2-3; D not resolved. V gave up 4 bases and J gave up 4 bases, with 9 bases separating them. This CDR3 is 13 amino acids long. The CDR3 DNA reads TGTGCCAGCAGTTGGGAATTACCAGATACGCAGTATTTT. This translates into CASSWELPDTQYF.

This clonotype was picked up many times. V and J are TRBV12-3 or TRBV12-4 and TRBJ1-2; 7 bases line up with TRBD1. With 4 bases clipped from V and 4 bases from J, the junction kept 3 bases outside the gene matches. The CDR3 covers 13 residues. The CDR3 region is CASSSGTVYGYTF. As DNA, the CDR3 is TGTGCCAGCAGTTCCGGGACAGTCTATGGCTACACCTTC.

This clonotype was seen a handful of times. The chain joins TRBV20-1 to TRBJ1-2; D gene uncertain. Germline loops: CDR1 DFQATT, CDR2 SNEGSKA (reference sequence). Trimming cost V 3 bases and J 5 bases, with 16 bases left between them. The CDR3 sequence is 14 residues long. CDR3 DNA: TGCAGTGCTAGGGGCCCGGTAGAAGGATATGGCTACACCTTC. Translating it yields CSARGPVEGYGYTF.